This T cell receptor (beta chain) is from a study of T-cell memory formation after mild COVID-19. Study observations and caveats: The study found contracting CD4+ clones mainly in CM and EM and contracting CD8+ clones in EMRA. Pre-infection memory contained some responding clones, which suggested that cross-reactive memory had joined.

This clonotype was seen only a few times. Its specificity is unknown. TCRdb redid the calling of the 5' RACE reads with MiXCR, one entry per CDR3 protein. Among fewer than 700,000 distinct CDR3 sequences listed, roughly 18% were seen once. The junction had 6 bases not matched to a gene; V was cut back by 7 bases and J by 3 bases. Germline V gene lookup returns CDR1 SGHAT and CDR2 FQNNGV. The CDR3 is 13 amino acids. Specimen: PBMCs or a T cell subset sorted from them (not recorded which). The receptor was isolated from an adult woman who had mild COVID-19 (a few samples of this study predate the infection). Cell type and time point are not known. The V gene is TRBV11-2, the J gene TRBJ2-7; 7 bases map to TRBD2. For the CDR3, the DNA is TGTGCCAGCAAAAGCGGGGCCGGCTACGAGCAGTACTTC. Its protein is CASKSGAGYEQYF.